What follows are 24 T cell receptor beta chains derived from one specimen sequenced in a study of T-cell reconstitution after alpha-beta-depleted transplantation in children. Unique molecular identifiers featured in how the TCRbeta library was prepared. One entry per CDR3 protein, called by TCRdb with MiXCR from the PCR reads. The sample holds some 200,000 distinct CDR3 sequences, around 9.2% seen once. The material was PBMCs, mostly from graft donor cells, obtained 360 days after TCRalphabeta/CD19-depleted stem cell transplant. Source of these receptors: a male patient aged 2-15 years who had a stem cell transplant for acute myeloid leukemia, so the T cells may come from the graft donor.

The CDR3 DNA follows: TGTGCCATCAGTGGGGCTAGCGGGGTGGCTGCCTACAATGAGCAGTTCTTC. Its protein product is CAISGASGVAAYNEQFF. The chain links TRBV10-3 to TRBJ2-1; TRBD2 aligns across 9 bases. The germline CDR1 and CDR2 sequences are ENHRY and SYGVKD. V was clipped by 4 bases and J by 2 bases; unmatched bases: 9. This CDR3 is 17 amino acids long.

V is TRBV7-2 and J is TRBJ2-3; D gene unclear. This CDR3 contains 17 residues. Germline V gives CDR1 SGHTA, CDR2 FQGNSA. V dropped 5 bases and J dropped 8 bases, with 26 bases sitting between them. The CDR3 coding sequence is TGTGCCAGCAGCGGTAGCCTAAGTGTAGCCCTGGGCTCTACGCAGTATTTT. Protein sequence: CASSGSLSVALGSTQYF.

This clonotype came up many times. The chain employs TRBV5-1 and TRBJ1-1, with unresolved D. CDR3 size: 11 residues. The germline V gene encodes CDR1 SGHRS and CDR2 YFSETQ. Deletions cut 5 bases from V and 3 bases from J, with 5 bases between. The CDR3 DNA is TGCGCCAGCAGTCAAGACACTGAAGCTTTCTTT. Protein: CASSQDTEAFF.

This clonotype was observed at least ten times. The rearrangement uses TRBV12-3 or TRBV12-4 and TRBJ2-1, with D possibly being TRBD2 (6 bases). The CDR3 extends over 13 amino acids. Trimming pared 5 bases from V and 9 bases from J, leaving 14 bases between. The CDR3 DNA is TGTGCCAGCAGTATGTTAGCGGAGCTTGAGCAGTTCTTC. Protein sequence: CASSMLAELEQFF.

This clonotype was detected only a few times. The chain couples TRBV12-3 or TRBV12-4 to TRBJ2-1; a weak D match, TRBD1 (7 bases). V lost 1 base and J lost 8, with 12 bases in between. The CDR3 is made up of 14 amino acids. DNA of the CDR3: TGTGCCAGCAGTTTAGGTGACAGGGAGGATGAGCAGTTCTTC. Protein: CASSLGDREDEQFF.

This rearrangement joins TRBV12-3 or TRBV12-4 to TRBJ2-1; D is possibly TRBD1 (5 bases). The CDR3 is made up of 14 amino acids. Trimming cost V 11 bases and J 1 base, with 15 bases left between them. CDR3 in amino acids: CASAGQASYNEQFF. The CDR3 coding sequence is TGTGCCTCAGCAGGGCAAGCGTCCTACAATGAGCAGTTCTTC.

This clonotype occurred many times. The rearrangement joins TRBV5-1 to TRBJ2-7; D call uncertain. The CDR3 is 14 amino acids. Looked up from germline, CDR1 is SGHRS and CDR2 is YFSETQ. V was trimmed by 0 bases and J by 0 bases, leaving 7 bases between them. CDR3 protein: CASSLGSGSYEQYV. DNA for the CDR3: TGCGCCAGCAGCTTGGGCTCGGGCTCCTACGAGCAGTACGTC.

This clonotype was counted between two and nine times. The V and J genes are TRBV2 and TRBJ2-3; TRBD2 matches 9 bases. This CDR3 contains 15 residues. The V and J ends lost 2 bases and 6 bases, in that order; junction bases with no gene match: 6. The germline V gene has CDR1 SNHLY and CDR2 FYNNEI. The CDR3 sequence is CASSEPLAGVDTQYF. CDR3 nucleotide sequence: TGTGCCAGCAGTGAACCCTTAGCGGGAGTTGATACGCAGTATTTT.

The gene calls are TRBV27 and TRBJ2-7; D possibly corresponds to TRBD1 (5 bases). This CDR3 is built from 14 residues. The germline V gene has CDR1 MNHEY and CDR2 SMNVEV (reference sequence). Trimming took 3 bases from V and 2 from J, leaving 11 bases between them. In nucleotides, the CDR3 is TGTGCCAGCAGTTTGAGGCAGGGTCCCTACGAGCAGTACTTC. As protein: CASSLRQGPYEQYF.

This clonotype was counted between two and nine times. The chain combines TRBV7-3 with TRBJ2-1, with 8 bases fitting TRBD2. The CDR3 consists of 15 residues. CDR1 and CDR2 (germline): SGHTA, FQGTGA. Trimming at V came to 2 bases and at J to 4 bases, leaving 4 bases not matched to a gene. This CDR3 is CASSLWLAGYNEQFF. As DNA, the CDR3 is TGTGCCAGCAGCTTATGGCTAGCGGGTTACAATGAGCAGTTCTTC.

A single count supports this clonotype. V is TRBV11-1 and J is TRBJ1-2, with D uncertain. Germline CDR1 reads SGHAT; CDR2 reads FQDESV (reference sequence). The CDR3 length is 11 residues. V was pared by 6 bases and J by 7 bases, with 9 bases between. The CDR3 region has the DNA TGTGCCAGCAGGCGGACGCTTGGCTACACCTTC. It is translated as CASRRTLGYTF.

This clonotype was seen a few times. This chain joins TRBV20-1 and TRBJ1-5; tentative D call: TRBD1 (6 bases). Trimming shortened V by 6 bases and J by 7 bases, and 16 bases separated the two germline ends. CDR1 DFQATT and CDR2 SNEGSKA come from the germline V gene (reference sequence). The CDR3 runs 13 residues. In DNA, the CDR3 is TGCAGTGCCACCAGACAGGCTAGCCAGCCCCAGCATTTT. This gives the protein CSATRQASQPQHF.

This clonotype appeared a few times. The rearrangement links TRBV20-1 to TRBJ1-2, with TRBD1 matching 8 bases. This CDR3 comprises 16 residues. CDR1 and CDR2 (germline): DFQATT, SNEGSKA (reference sequence). V lost 3 bases and J lost 1; bases outside the gene matches: 10. CDR3 coding DNA: TGCAGTGCTAGTTCCGGGACAGGCGCCGGTAACTATGGCTACACCTTC. Its protein is CSASSGTGAGNYGYTF.

The CDR3 loop reads CASSPHRGWMYF. As DNA, the CDR3 is TGTGCCAGCAGCCCGCACAGGGGGTGGATGTATTTT. The chain joins TRBV7-9 to TRBJ2-3, with 8 bases matching TRBD1. Germline CDR1 and CDR2: SEHNR and FQNEAQ (reference sequence). The CDR3 covers 12 residues. The V segment lost 5 bases and the J segment 14 bases; nucleotides outside the gene matches: 9.

In this sample, this clonotype turned up a few times. V usage is TRBV20-1 and J usage is TRBJ2-1; 12 bases agree with TRBD2. J was trimmed by 4 bases and V by 2 bases; bases with no gene match: 9. The CDR3 spans 17 residues. Germline V lookup: CDR1 DFQATT, CDR2 SNEGSKA (reference sequence). The CDR3 sequence is CSARSGLAGGGYNEQFF. CDR3 DNA sequence: TGCAGTGCTAGAAGCGGGCTAGCGGGGGGGGGTTACAATGAGCAGTTCTTC.

This clonotype has more than one count but fewer than ten. The V and J genes are TRBV7-6 and TRBJ1-1, with 7 bases that match TRBD1. This CDR3 region has 14 residues. With 4 bases clipped from V and 3 bases from J, the junction kept 5 bases outside the gene matches. Germline V gene lookup returns CDR1 SGHVS and CDR2 FNYEAQ. The CDR3 DNA is TGTGCCAGCAGCTCCGGACAGGAACACACTGAAGCTTTCTTT. Residues: CASSSGQEHTEAFF.

In its sample, this clonotype was seen many times. The V call is TRBV11-2, the J call TRBJ2-4; no clear D gene. From germline, CDR1 is SGHAT and CDR2 FQNNGV. The CDR3 runs to 14 residues. The V end lost 1 base, the J end lost 9 bases, and 13 bases lay between the germline ends. The CDR3 coding sequence is TGTGCCAGCAGCTTAGTTATCCAGTCGACCATTCAGTACTTC. Protein: CASSLVIQSTIQYF.

This clonotype has a count of ten or more. The rearrangement joins TRBV20-1 to TRBJ2-2, with D possibly TRBD1 on 6 matching bases. The CDR3 extends over 16 amino acids. Germline-derived CDR1 and CDR2 are DFQATT and SNEGSKA (reference sequence). V lost 4 bases and J lost 1, with 16 bases in between. In DNA form, the CDR3 reads TGCAGTGCTAAAACTCCGGGACACCTGAACACCGGGGAGCTGTTTTTT. Residues: CSAKTPGHLNTGELFF.

This clonotype was observed many times. This chain connects TRBV5-1 to TRBJ2-7; 8 bases are shared with TRBD1. Germline V gene sequence: CDR1 SGHRS, CDR2 YFSETQ. V gave up 0 bases and J gave up 0 bases; unmatched junction bases: 2. CDR3 length: 15 residues. CDR3 in DNA: TGCGCCAGCAGCTTGGGGACAGGGAACTCCTACGAGCAGTACTTC. Its protein product is CASSLGTGNSYEQYF.

This clonotype was detected only a few times. This sequence joins TRBV21-1 and TRBJ2-7; TRBD1 was called by the table and not checked on the DNA. TRBV21-1 is marked as a pseudogene. CDR3 length: 16 amino acids. CDR3 in amino acids: CASSYLREGSMYEQYV. CDR3 in DNA: TGTGCCAGCAGCTACCTGAGGGAAGGGTCCATGTACGAGCAGTACGTC.

This clonotype has more than one count but fewer than ten. The chain carries TRBV7-8 and TRBJ1-6; 7 bases are a match to TRBD1. V dropped 4 bases and J dropped 3; count of bases not matched to a gene: 6. The V gene's germline CDR1 is SGHVS and CDR2 FQNEAQ. This CDR3 contains 16 residues. The CDR3 DNA sequence: TGTGCCAGCAGCTCGGCCGGGACAGACTATAATTCACCCCTCCACTTT. Protein sequence: CASSSAGTDYNSPLHF.

V and J are TRBV20-1 and TRBJ1-2; D might be TRBD1 (5 bases). V was cut by 5 bases and J by 7 bases, with 14 bases left in between. The CDR3 runs to 12 residues. Germline V gene lookup returns CDR1 DFQATT and CDR2 SNEGSKA (reference sequence). The CDR3 nucleotides read TGCAGTGCTGTTCGGGGGAGAGCTGGCTACACCTTC. Translation: CSAVRGRAGYTF.

This clonotype was recorded at least ten times. An end of the junction does not agree with germline; a read error may underlie this. This rearrangement joins TRBV7-7 to TRBJ2-1; TRBD2 is a possible D gene (6 bases). The germline CDR1 and CDR2 sequences are SSHAT and FNYEAQ (reference sequence). The CDR3 is made up of 13 amino acids. The CDR3 spells CASSLAVLNEQFF. The CDR3 DNA follows: TGTGCTAGCAGCTTAGCGGTGCTGAATGAGCAGTTCTTC.

This clonotype has ten or more counts. The junction does not match germline at one end; this may be a read error. The chain has TRBV4-3 and TRBJ1-1, with D hard to call. CDR3 length equals 14 residues. Germline CDR1 reads LGHNA; CDR2 reads YSLEER. CDR3 amino acids: CASSKDLAWTEAFF. The DNA for the CDR3 is TGCGCCAGCAGCAAAGATCTGGCCTGGACTGAAGCTTTCTTT.